These 2 T cell receptor beta chains came from one sample sequenced in a study of shared clonotypes between healthy human individuals. CD45RO-negative, CCR7-selected cells formed the naive CD8 fraction, which excluded terminally differentiated effector memory CD45RA+ cells. Assay: immunoSEQ multiplex PCR; the TCRdb copy retains only in-frame clones and omits some. Here the sample spans 800,000 to 950,000 clones, just over 95% being singletons. The sample comprised naive CD8+ T cells sorted from blood. These receptors all stem from a man in his thirties or forties in good health.

The chain links TRBV7-6 to TRBJ2-7; possible D gene TRBD1, 6 bases. The CDR3 is 14 residues long. Trimming stripped 0 bases from V and 3 bases from J, with 9 bases between. The germline V gene has CDR1 SGHVS and CDR2 FNYEAQ. The CDR3: CASSLAQGFYEQYF. The DNA for the CDR3 is TGTGCCAGCAGCTTAGCACAGGGCTTCTACGAGCAGTACTTC.

The V gene is TRBV11-3, the J gene TRBJ2-5; D is tentatively TRBD1 or TRBD2 (6 bases each). The length of the CDR3 is 16 residues. CDR1 is SGHNT and CDR2 is YENEEA in the germline V gene. Trimming took off 5 bases at V and 1 base at J, with 17 bases between the two ends. The CDR3 bases are TGTGCCAGCAGCCAAACAGGGTGGGGACTCCAAGAGACCCAGTACTTC. It encodes CASSQTGWGLQETQYF.